Presented here are 32 T cell receptor beta chains from one specimen sequenced in a study of blood T cell repertoires in COVID-19. This table comes from immunoSEQ multiplex PCR, and its TCRdb copy is limited to in-frame clones, with some not included. The repertoire holds about 270,000 clones, with approximately 92% as singletons. Sample: PBMCs or T cells enriched from blood (not recorded which). These receptors originate from a woman aged 18-29 years who had recovered from COVID-19.

This clone was counted between two and nine times. The chain carries TRBV9 and TRBJ1-4, with TRBD1 as a possible D gene (6 bases). The germline V and J ends were trimmed by 2 bases and 5 bases, with 13 bases remaining between them. CDR3 length: 15 residues. The germline CDR1 and CDR2 sequences are SGDLS and YYNGEE. CDR3 protein: CASSVQTGKNEKLFF. As DNA, the CDR3 is TGTGCCAGCAGCGTTCAGACAGGAAAAAATGAAAAACTGTTTTTT.

This chain links TRBV12-1 with TRBJ1-2. TRBV12-1 is a pseudogene locus. The CDR3 extends over 16 amino acids. CDR3 residues: CASSLHRGYSNYGYTF. As DNA, the CDR3 is TGTGCCAGCAGCCTACACCGCGGCTATTCTAACTATGGCTACACCTTC.

The chain joins TRBV7-2 to TRBJ2-6; TRBD1 is a possible D gene (5 bases). Germline V lookup: CDR1 SGHTA, CDR2 FQGNSA. CDR3 length: 19 amino acids. Trimming left V 0 bases short and J 0 bases short, with 15 bases between. The CDR3 bases are TGTGCCAGCAGCTTAGCAGGACAAGGCCACTTCTCTGGGGCCAACGTCCTGACTTTC. Protein: CASSLAGQGHFSGANVLTF.

This clone was seen once. The chain uses TRBV23-1 and TRBJ1-1, with 7 nucleotides matching TRBD1. TRBV23-1 carries the ORF label, with uncertain function. V dropped 4 bases and J dropped 2; count of bases not matched to a gene: 16. This CDR3 has 18 residues. The CDR3 here is CASSRGQVLTRGNTEAFF. The DNA of the CDR3 is TGCGCCAGCAGTCGAGGACAGGTATTAACGAGGGGAAACACTGAAGCTTTCTTT.

The chain employs TRBV6-5 and TRBJ1-2, with D possibly matching TRBD1 (6 bases). The germline V and J ends were trimmed by 1 base and 8 bases, with 14 bases remaining between them. The CDR3 has 14 amino acids. The V gene's germline CDR1 is MNHEY and CDR2 SVGAGI. CDR3 coding DNA: TGTGCCAGCAGTTACTTCCAGGGGTTCTGGGGCTACACCTTC. Translation: CASSYFQGFWGYTF.

The chain joins TRBV5-4 to TRBJ2-7; 8 positions agree with TRBD2. Unmatched junction bases numbered 10, after V lost 6 bases and J lost 2 bases. The length of the CDR3 is 15 residues. Germline V CDR1 and CDR2: SGHNT, YYREEE (reference sequence). CDR3 DNA: TGTGCCAGCAAGGTTGGCGGGGGGAGTGCCTACGAGCAGTACTTC. It specifies CASKVGGGSAYEQYF. Full variable domain (remainder filled in from reference TRBV5-4 and TRBJ2-7): ETGVTQSPTHLIKTRGQQVTLRCSSQSGHNTVSWYQQALGQGPQFIFQYYREEENGRGNFPPRFSGLQFPNYSSELNVNALELDDSALYLCASKVGGGSAYEQYFGPGTRLTVT.

The gene calls are TRBV12-3 or TRBV12-4 and TRBJ1-1; a weak D match, TRBD1 (5 bases). Deletions cut 4 bases from V and 5 bases from J, with 11 bases between. The CDR3 consists of 13 residues. The CDR3 region is CASSYGRVTEAFF. CDR3 DNA sequence: TGTGCCAGCAGTTATGGCAGGGTGACTGAAGCTTTCTTT.

V gene TRBV28 combines with J gene TRBJ2-2; 10 bases agree with TRBD1. V shed 8 bases, J shed 2 bases, and the junction held 5 bases outside the gene matches. The CDR3 extends over 15 amino acids. Germline V CDR1 and CDR2: MDHEN, SYDVKM. CDR3 loop: CASSGQGTNTGELFF. The CDR3 DNA sequence: TGTGCCAGCTCGGGACAGGGGACAAACACCGGGGAGCTGTTTTTT.

The gene calls are TRBV4-1 and TRBJ2-7; TRBD2 matches 10 bases. The CDR3 is made up of 16 amino acids. Per germline, CDR1 MGHRA and CDR2 YSYEKL. Trimming cost V 0 bases and J 2 bases; bases outside gene matches: 4. This CDR3 is CASSQDLLAGTYEQYF. CDR3 sequence (DNA): TGCGCCAGCAGCCAAGATTTACTAGCGGGAACCTACGAGCAGTACTTC.

This clone was recorded only once. V and J are TRBV15 and TRBJ2-2; D may be TRBD1 (6 bases). Per germline, CDR1 LNHNV and CDR2 YYDKDF (reference sequence). CDR3 size: 15 residues. The V end lost 0 bases, the J end lost 6 bases, and 11 bases lay between the germline ends. CDR3 in amino acids: CATSREGAYAGELFF. As DNA, the CDR3 is TGTGCCACCAGCAGAGAGGGGGCGTATGCCGGGGAGCTGTTTTTT.

CDR3 DNA: TGTGCCAGCAGCTTGGGGCCGGGATACACTGAAGCTTTCTTT. It encodes CASSLGPGYTEAFF. The rearrangement joins TRBV5-4 to TRBJ1-1; D unclear. This CDR3 comprises 14 residues. Germline-derived CDR1 and CDR2 are SGHNT and YYREEE (reference sequence). V shed 0 bases and J shed 3 bases, with 9 bases lying between them.

The chain has TRBV3-1 (or the pseudogene TRBV3-2) and TRBJ2-1, with D uncertain. Trimming took off 2 bases at V and 0 bases at J, with 8 bases between the two ends. The CDR3 is made up of 15 amino acids. Germline V lookup: CDR1 LGHDT, CDR2 YNNKEL (reference sequence). DNA of the CDR3: TGTGCCAGCAGCCAAATTCTTAGCTCCTACAATGAGCAGTTCTTC. Amino acid sequence: CASSQILSSYNEQFF.

The CDR3 is CASSPSYTFSYNEQFF. The CDR3 bases are TGTGCCAGCTCACCGTCGTACACCTTCTCCTACAATGAGCAGTTCTTC. J is TRBJ2-1 and V is TRBV18; D not certain. Trimming took 3 bases from V and 0 from J, leaving 12 bases between them. The germline V gene has CDR1 KGHSH and CDR2 LQKENI. The CDR3 loop spans 16 amino acids.

V gene TRBV19 combines with J gene TRBJ1-5; 7 bases agree with TRBD1. The V gene end was trimmed by 4 bases and the J gene end by 2 bases; junction bases not matched to a gene: 2. Germline V gives CDR1 LNHDA, CDR2 SQIVND (reference sequence). This CDR3 comprises 14 residues. The CDR3 sequence: CASSTDRGNQPQHF. The CDR3 DNA reads as TGTGCCAGTAGTACAGACAGGGGCAATCAGCCCCAGCATTTT.

The chain links TRBV2 to TRBJ2-3, with a possible D match to TRBD1 (5 bases). V was shortened by 6 bases and J by 0 bases, with 7 bases between the two germline ends. The CDR3 has 13 residues. Germline loops: CDR1 SNHLY, CDR2 FYNNEI. In DNA, the CDR3 is TGTGCCAGCAGGAGACAGAGCACAGATACGCAGTATTTT. This sequence encodes CASRRQSTDTQYF.

The chain couples TRBV20-1 to TRBJ1-2; weak D call: TRBD1 (6 bases). With 3 bases removed from V and 8 bases from J, the gap between germline ends came to 10 bases. The germline V gene encodes CDR1 DFQATT and CDR2 SNEGSKA (reference sequence). This CDR3 spans 11 amino acids. In nucleotides, the CDR3 is TGCAGTGCTAGGAAGGGGGAAGGCTACACCTTC. Translation gives CSARKGEGYTF.

This rearrangement joins TRBV5-4 to TRBJ2-7; 10 nucleotides agree with TRBD1. J was trimmed by 5 bases and V by 4 bases; bases with no gene match: 3. This CDR3 spans 13 amino acids. Germline V gives CDR1 SGHNT, CDR2 YYREEE (reference sequence). CDR3 nucleotides: TGTGCCAGCAGCGCGGGACAGGGGAACGAGCAGTACTTC. Translated: CASSAGQGNEQYF.

J is TRBJ2-5 and V is TRBV5-4; D ambiguous. The CDR3 has 13 amino acids. Germline values: CDR1 SGHNT, CDR2 YYREEE (reference sequence). Trimming pared 2 bases from V and 4 bases from J, leaving 9 bases between. CDR3 region: CASSFPDRETQYF. The CDR3 DNA is TGTGCCAGCAGCTTCCCAGATCGAGAGACCCAGTACTTC.

The chain couples TRBV6-5 to TRBJ2-2, with 8 bases aligning to TRBD1. The germline V gene has CDR1 MNHEY and CDR2 SVGAGI. The CDR3 extends over 14 amino acids. The junction had 6 bases not matched to a gene; V was cut back by 6 bases and J by 6 bases. CDR3 loop: CASRIDRGPGELFF. In DNA, the CDR3 is TGTGCCAGCAGGATTGACAGGGGCCCCGGGGAGCTGTTTTTT.

With regard to this clone: This specimen includes other DNA sequences encoding the same CDR3. The V call is TRBV3-1 (or the pseudogene TRBV3-2), the J call TRBJ1-2; D uncertain. Per germline, CDR1 LGHDT and CDR2 YNNKEL (reference sequence). CDR3 length: 12 amino acids. V was shortened by 2 bases and J by 3 bases, with 4 bases between the two germline ends. The CDR3 nucleotides are TGTGCCAGCAGCCAACTTGACTATGGCTACACCTTC. Protein: CASSQLDYGYTF.

The chain recombines TRBV5-1 with TRBJ1-1; 9 bases fit TRBD1. The CDR3 loop spans 18 amino acids. Trimming at V came to 5 bases and at J to 7 bases, leaving 21 bases not matched to a gene. The germline CDR1 and CDR2 sequences are SGHRS and YFSETQ. The CDR3 here is CASSYRDRVPPWGDEAFF. The CDR3 region has the DNA TGCGCCAGCAGTTACCGGGACAGGGTTCCCCCTTGGGGGGATGAAGCTTTCTTT.

The V call is TRBV7-9, the J call TRBJ2-3; maybe TRBD2 (5 bases). CDR1 and CDR2 (germline): SEHNR, FQNEAQ (reference sequence). The CDR3 totals 16 residues. The V gene lost 3 bases and the J gene lost 3 bases, with 16 bases spanning the gap. The CDR3 DNA reads TGTGCCAGCAGCTTGACCACTAGGGTGGATACAGATACGCAGTATTTT. Amino acids: CASSLTTRVDTDTQYF.

The sample holds one count of this clone. V is TRBV6-4 and J is TRBJ2-5, with 14 bases lining up with TRBD2. V lost 5 bases, J lost 2 bases, and 7 bases stayed unmatched. Germline values: CDR1 MRHNA, CDR2 SNTAGT. CDR3 length equals 17 residues. The CDR3 nucleotides are TGTGCCAGCAGTCCCGGGACTAGCGGGGGTGATCAAGAGACCCAGTACTTC. This sequence encodes CASSPGTSGGDQETQYF.

The gene calls are TRBV12-5 and TRBJ2-5, with 7 bases fitting TRBD1. CDR3 length: 17 residues. Trimming removed 6 bases from V and 5 bases from J; junction bases left unmatched: 18. Looked up from germline, CDR1 is LGHNT and CDR2 is FRNRAP. CDR3 DNA: TGTGCTAGTGGCACTACACCCCGACAGGGCCCAATCGAGACCCAGTACTTC. Translated, it gives CASGTTPRQGPIETQYF.

Comments on this clone: The same CDR3 arises from other DNA sequences in this sample as well. The chain uses TRBV7-9 and TRBJ2-2; a possible D gene is TRBD1 (5 bases). This CDR3 has 14 residues. CDR1 is SEHNR, CDR2 FQNEAQ, per germline (reference sequence). The germline V and J ends were trimmed by 2 bases and 1 base, with 5 bases remaining between them. Here the CDR3 reads CASSLTGNTGELFF. The DNA for the CDR3 is TGTGCCAGCAGCTTAACAGGGAACACCGGGGAGCTGTTTTTT.

The V call is TRBV15, the J call TRBJ1-3; tentatively, D is TRBD1 (6 bases). This CDR3 comprises 16 residues. Germline CDR1 and CDR2: LNHNV and YYDKDF (reference sequence). Trimming left V 5 bases short and J 3 bases short, with 17 bases between. The CDR3 bases are TGTGCCACCAGCGGTCCGGGACAAAGAAGTGGAAACACCATATATTTT. This codes for CATSGPGQRSGNTIYF.

The chain recombines TRBV2 with TRBJ2-5; 9 bases line up with TRBD1. J was trimmed by 13 bases and V by 6 bases; bases with no gene match: 3. The CDR3 totals 10 residues. The germline V gene has CDR1 SNHLY and CDR2 FYNNEI. The CDR3 spells CASSGQGPYF. As DNA, the CDR3 is TGTGCCAGCAGCGGACAGGGGCCGTACTTC.

The V gene is TRBV7-2, the J gene TRBJ2-3, with 10 bases lining up with TRBD2. The CDR3 consists of 15 residues. CDR1 SGHTA and CDR2 FQGNSA come from the germline V gene. The trim removed 4 bases at V and 2 bases at J, leaving 3 bases unmatched. CDR3 residues: CASSWTSGSTDTQYF. CDR3 bases: TGTGCCAGCAGCTGGACTAGCGGATCCACAGATACGCAGTATTTT.

In DNA form, the CDR3 reads TGTGCCAGCAGTTTGCTGACAGGGAACTATGGCTACACCTTC. Amino acid sequence: CASSLLTGNYGYTF. The genes are TRBV28 and TRBJ1-2; 7 positions match TRBD1. The CDR3 spans 14 residues. Unmatched junction bases numbered 3, after V lost 3 bases and J lost 2 bases. Germline CDR1 and CDR2: MDHEN and SYDVKM.

V is TRBV19 and J is TRBJ1-2; the match to TRBD1 covers 11 bases. V was clipped by 6 bases and J by 4 bases; unmatched bases: 10. This CDR3 has 16 residues. Germline CDR1 and CDR2: LNHDA and SQIVND (reference sequence). The DNA of the CDR3 is TGTGCCAGTAGCCCCTCCGGGACAGGGGGGATCTATGGCTACACCTTC. Its translation is CASSPSGTGGIYGYTF. Together with reference TRBV19 and TRBJ1-2, the CDR3 gives the full variable domain: DGGITQSPKYLFRKEGQNVTLSCEQNLNHDAMYWYRQDPGQGLRLIYYSQIVNDFQKGDIAEGYSVSREKKESFPLTVTSAQKNPTAFYLCASSPSGTGGIYGYTFGSGTRLTVV.

J is TRBJ2-1 and V is TRBV3-1 (or the pseudogene TRBV3-2); 10 bases are shared with TRBD2. The trim removed 1 base at V and 2 bases at J, leaving 8 bases unmatched. The germline V gene has CDR1 LGHDT and CDR2 YNNKEL (reference sequence). The CDR3 loop spans 18 amino acids. Written as DNA, the CDR3 is TGTGCCAGCAGCCAAGGTTTCGTAGCGGGGGGTCCCTACAATGAGCAGTTCTTC. Encoded protein: CASSQGFVAGGPYNEQFF.

The rearrangement joins TRBV27 to TRBJ2-2; TRBD2 matches 8 bases. Germline-derived CDR1 and CDR2 are MNHEY and SMNVEV (reference sequence). J gave up 7 bases and V 0 bases, and 10 bases lay outside the gene matches. This CDR3 spans 17 amino acids. CDR3: CASSLSDGTRSHGELFF. CDR3 coding DNA: TGTGCCAGCAGTTTATCGGATGGGACTAGATCCCACGGGGAGCTGTTTTTT.